The entry below gives a single TCR beta chain sequence along with its context. Its antigen is as yet unknown. Libraries were prepared by immunoSEQ multiplex PCR; TCRdb keeps only in-frame clonotypes and omits some of them. Of more than 2 million clones in the sample, about 94% were seen once. V was cut by 5 bases and J by 1 base, with 15 bases left in between. The CDR3 contains 15 residues. Per the germline V gene, CDR1 is SEHNR and CDR2 is FQNEAQ (reference sequence). This entry is derived from a study of shared clonotypes between healthy human individuals. Study-wide findings and caveats: Some naive CD4 clonotypes, roughly 4.8%, turned up in common across several donors. Despite large depth, sorted-subset datasets appeared incompletely sequenced.

This rearrangement joins TRBV7-9 to TRBJ2-7; D unresolved. The material sequenced was naive CD4+ T cells sorted from blood. Sample subset: CD45RA+ positively selected. The sequence was obtained from a man in his late teens or twenties in good health. Written as DNA, the CDR3 is TGTGCCAGCAGCCGCTACCGAGAAGTTTCCTACGAGCAGTACTTC. It translates to CASSRYREVSYEQYF.